The 32 T cell receptor beta chains below come from one sample, sequenced in a study of blood T cell repertoires in COVID-19. Libraries were prepared by immunoSEQ multiplex PCR; TCRdb keeps only in-frame clonotypes and omits some of them. This table holds fewer than 200,000 clones, approximately 87% found once. What was sequenced was peripheral blood. The receptor set was obtained from a woman aged 70-85 years with COVID-19, enrolled during active disease.

The sample holds one count of this clone. V usage is TRBV12-3 or TRBV12-4 and J usage is TRBJ1-5; D not certain. The CDR3 spans 12 residues. Between the trimmed V and J ends, which lost 6 bases and 7 bases, there was a span of 10 bases. DNA of the CDR3: TGTGCCAGCAGACCCGGAGAGCAGCCCCAGCATTTT. Its translation is CASRPGEQPQHF.

With respect to this clone: This sample includes further DNA sequences coding for the same CDR3. The chain uses TRBV7-9 and TRBJ1-5, with D possibly TRBD1 on 6 matching bases. The V and J ends lost 8 bases and 3 bases respectively, with 11 bases between them. CDR3 length: 13 residues. Germline values: CDR1 SEHNR, CDR2 FQNEAQ (reference sequence). The CDR3 DNA sequence: TGTGCCAGCCAACAGGGTCCCAATCAGCCCCAGCATTTT. As protein: CASQQGPNQPQHF.

Here the CDR3 reads CATSREPPSASYNEQFF. DNA for the CDR3: TGTGCCACCAGCAGAGAACCTCCTAGCGCCTCCTACAATGAGCAGTTCTTC. This chain links TRBV15 with TRBJ2-1, with D tentatively TRBD2 (6 bases). The germline V gene encodes CDR1 LNHNV and CDR2 YYDKDF (reference sequence). The CDR3 contains 17 residues. The V and J ends lost 0 bases and 0 bases respectively, with 12 bases between them.

The rearrangement links TRBV7-3 to TRBJ2-2; 15 nucleotides match TRBD2. The junction had 16 bases not matched to a gene; V was cut back by 7 bases and J by 4 bases. Germline assignment: CDR1 SGHTA and CDR2 FQGTGA. The CDR3 consists of 20 residues. CDR3 DNA: TGTGCCAGCACCTCCCGAGAGGGACTAGCGGGAGGTCCCACCACCGGGGAGCTGTTTTTT. Translation: CASTSREGLAGGPTTGELFF.

V is TRBV5-1 and J is TRBJ1-5; D gene unclear. The length of the CDR3 is 15 residues. Germline V CDR1 and CDR2: SGHRS, YFSETQ. Trimming cost V 0 bases and J 0 bases, with 7 bases left between them. This CDR3 reads CASSLGGNSNQPQHF. The CDR3 DNA reads as TGCGCCAGCAGCTTGGGCGGTAATAGCAATCAGCCCCAGCATTTT.

The chain is built from TRBV4-3 and TRBJ2-1, with 11 nucleotides matching TRBD2. The CDR3 covers 19 residues. Germline V CDR1 and CDR2: LGHNA, YSLEER. V was clipped by 1 base and J by 6 bases; unmatched bases: 14. The CDR3 loop reads CASSQALGLAAPISNEQFF. CDR3 coding DNA: TGCGCCAGCAGCCAAGCGTTGGGACTAGCGGCGCCAATTTCCAATGAGCAGTTCTTC.

The count of this clone is one. The same CDR3 can be traced to other DNA sequences in this sample. The CDR3 region is CASRTGGTDTQYF. The CDR3 nucleotides are TGCGCCAGCAGGACAGGGGGCACAGATACGCAGTATTTT. This chain uses TRBV5-1 with TRBJ2-3; 8 nucleotides align to TRBD1. V lost 5 bases, J lost 1 base, and 0 bases stayed unmatched. CDR1 is SGHRS, CDR2 YFSETQ, per germline. This CDR3 has 13 residues. Using reference TRBV5-1 and TRBJ2-3 for the parts outside the CDR3, the full variable domain is KAGVTQTPRYLIKTRGQQVTLSCSPISGHRSVSWYQQTPGQGLQFLFEYFSETQRNKGNFPGRFSGRQFSNSRSEMNVSTLELGDSALYLCASRTGGTDTQYFGPGTRLTVL.

The chain employs TRBV12-5 and TRBJ1-6; D is unresolved. Germline V lookup: CDR1 LGHNT, CDR2 FRNRAP. The CDR3 has 18 amino acids. The germline V and J ends were trimmed by 5 bases and 9 bases, with 26 bases remaining between them. The CDR3: CASGRDNEQNYISSPLHF. DNA for the CDR3: TGTGCTAGTGGTCGCGATAATGAACAGAATTACATATCTTCACCCCTCCACTTT.

This chain uses TRBV6-5 with TRBJ1-2; weak D call: TRBD1 (5 bases). The CDR3 is 16 residues long. V dropped 0 bases and J dropped 5 bases, with 16 bases sitting between them. In germline, CDR1 is MNHEY, CDR2 SVGAGI. CDR3 sequence (DNA): TGTGCCAGCAGTTACTCATTTGGGGCAGGGCATTATGGCTACACCTTC. This gives the protein CASSYSFGAGHYGYTF.

The genes are TRBV15 and TRBJ2-5; a possible D gene is TRBD1 (5 bases). The germline CDR1 and CDR2 sequences are LNHNV and YYDKDF (reference sequence). CDR3 size: 16 residues. The V and J ends lost 1 base and 2 bases respectively, with 14 bases between them. CDR3 nucleotides: TGTGCCACCAGCAGAGGGGGCCTAGGGGCTCAAGAGACCCAGTACTTC. Protein product: CATSRGGLGAQETQYF.

The chain is built from TRBV3-1 (or the pseudogene TRBV3-2) and TRBJ1-2; D remains unclear. Trimming stripped 1 base from V and 4 bases from J, with 7 bases between. The CDR3 loop spans 13 amino acids. Per the germline V gene, CDR1 is LGHDT and CDR2 is YNNKEL (reference sequence). As DNA, the CDR3 is TGTGCCAGCAGCCAAGGGCCCGTCTATGGCTACACCTTC. Amino acids: CASSQGPVYGYTF.

The gene calls are TRBV28 and TRBJ1-5, with 9 bases fitting TRBD1. The CDR3 length is 16 residues. V trimming: 1 base; J trimming: 6 bases; junction bases outside the gene matches: 7. CDR1 is MDHEN, CDR2 SYDVKM, per germline. The CDR3 loop reads CASSLYRQGVGQPQHF. The CDR3 region has the DNA TGTGCCAGCAGTTTATACAGACAGGGGGTGGGTCAGCCCCAGCATTTT.

The gene calls are TRBV7-2 and TRBJ1-4; tentative D call: TRBD1 (6 bases). This CDR3 has 17 residues. The ends were cut back, 3 bases at V and 0 bases at J, with 14 bases in the middle. CDR1 and CDR2 (germline): SGHTA, FQGNSA. In DNA, the CDR3 is TGTGCCAGCAGCTTGCGACCGGGACACGCAACTAATGAAAAACTGTTTTTT. This sequence encodes CASSLRPGHATNEKLFF. Combining the CDR3 with reference TRBV7-2 and TRBJ1-4 gives the whole variable domain GAGVSQSPSNKVTEKGKDVELRCDPISGHTALYWYRQSLGQGLEFLIYFQGNSAPDKSGLPSDRFSAERTGGSVSTLTIQRTQQEDSAVYLCASSLRPGHATNEKLFFGSGTQLSVL.

J is TRBJ2-3 and V is TRBV19; 12 positions agree with TRBD2. The junction had 4 bases not matched to a gene; V was cut back by 0 bases and J by 0 bases. This CDR3 is built from 18 residues. Germline CDR1 reads LNHDA; CDR2 reads SQIVND (reference sequence). CDR3 protein: CASSIDRGTSGSTDTQYF. The CDR3 DNA is TGTGCCAGTAGTATAGATCGAGGGACTAGCGGGAGCACAGATACGCAGTATTTT.

This clone was seen a few times. The V call is TRBV7-2, the J call TRBJ2-3; 12 positions match TRBD2. V shed 6 bases, J shed 0 bases, and the junction held 4 bases outside the gene matches. Germline CDR1 is SGHTA and CDR2 is FQGNSA. The length of the CDR3 is 16 residues. The CDR3 region is CASRRTSGTSTDTQYF. As DNA, the CDR3 is TGTGCCAGCAGACGGACTAGCGGGACGAGCACAGATACGCAGTATTTT.

The sample holds a few counts of this clone. The J gene is TRBJ1-1, the V gene TRBV9; D might be TRBD1 (6 bases). Germline V gene lookup returns CDR1 SGDLS and CDR2 YYNGEE. The CDR3 has 16 amino acids. V was clipped by 0 bases and J by 3 bases, with 15 bases between them. DNA for the CDR3: TGTGCCAGCAGCGTAGGCTATTCGGACAGAGACACTGAAGCTTTCTTT. Translated, it gives CASSVGYSDRDTEAFF. Full variable domain (missing parts from reference TRBV9 and TRBJ1-1): DSGVTQTPKHLITATGQRVTLRCSPRSGDLSVYWYQQSLDQGLQFLIQYYNGEERAKGNILERFSAQQFPDLHSELNLSSLELGDSALYFCASSVGYSDRDTEAFFGQGTRLTVV.

CDR3 bases: TGCGCCAGCAGCCCCCCGATAGCGGACCCCTCCTACGAGCAGTACTTC. Its protein product is CASSPPIADPSYEQYF. The gene calls are TRBV5-1 and TRBJ2-7; perhaps TRBD2 as D (6 bases). CDR3 length: 16 amino acids. Germline values: CDR1 SGHRS, CDR2 YFSETQ. Trimming took off 4 bases at V and 0 bases at J, with 17 bases between the two ends.

The chain links TRBV18 to TRBJ2-3; 11 bases agree with TRBD1. The germline CDR1 and CDR2 sequences are KGHSH and LQKENI. With V trimmed by 2 bases and J by 4 bases, 5 bases remained unmatched. CDR3 length: 16 amino acids. For the CDR3, the DNA is TGTGCCAGCTCACCATCCGGGACAGGGGGTCCAGATACGCAGTATTTT. Residues: CASSPSGTGGPDTQYF.

V and J are TRBV5-1 and TRBJ2-5; the D gene is possibly TRBD1 (5 bases). In germline, CDR1 is SGHRS, CDR2 YFSETQ. The CDR3 length is 15 residues. The V gene lost 4 bases and the J gene lost 5 bases, with 18 bases spanning the gap. CDR3 coding DNA: TGCGCCAGCAGCCCGGGCTTAGGGGCGGCTGAGACCCAGTACTTC. Translation: CASSPGLGAAETQYF.

The gene calls are TRBV27 and TRBJ2-3, with 10 bases lining up with TRBD2. The CDR3 spans 19 residues. Losses at the gene ends were 0 bases for V and 5 bases for J; bases not matched to a gene: 14. Germline lookup yields CDR1 MNHEY and CDR2 SMNVEV (reference sequence). CDR3 DNA: TGTGCCAGCAGTTTATCGTCGTGGGGGAGCGGGAGGGCCAAAGATACGCAGTATTTT. Amino acid sequence: CASSLSSWGSGRAKDTQYF.

This sequence joins TRBV28 and TRBJ2-7; a weak D match, TRBD1 (6 bases). Trimming removed 5 bases at V and 3 bases at J, with 17 bases between. Germline V CDR1 and CDR2: MDHEN, SYDVKM. This CDR3 region has 15 residues. The CDR3, as DNA: TGTGCCAGCAGTACTCCTGGGACACTAATCTACGAGCAGTACTTC. Amino acids: CASSTPGTLIYEQYF.

This clone showed up just once. The chain joins TRBV7-6 to TRBJ2-2; the match to TRBD2 covers 13 bases. CDR3 length equals 16 residues. The germline V gene has CDR1 SGHVS and CDR2 FNYEAQ. The V and J ends lost 5 bases and 7 bases, in that order; junction bases with no gene match: 7. The CDR3 nucleotides read TGTGCCAGCAGCCCAGGACTAGCGGGAGAGGGCGGGGAGCTGTTTTTT. Amino acid sequence: CASSPGLAGEGGELFF. Using reference TRBV7-6 and TRBJ2-2 for the parts outside the CDR3, the full variable domain is GAGVSQSPRYKVTKRGQDVALRCDPISGHVSLYWYRQALGQGPEFLTYFNYEAQQDKSGLPNDRFSAERPEGSISTLTIQRTEQRDSAMYRCASSPGLAGEGGELFFGEGSRLTVL.

The chain uses TRBV18 and TRBJ2-4; D is undetermined. Trimming took off 3 bases at V and 0 bases at J, with 12 bases between the two ends. CDR1 and CDR2 (germline): KGHSH, LQKENI. This CDR3 is 16 amino acids long. CDR3 sequence (DNA): TGTGCCAGCTCACCGGAGCCTATTCTAGCCAAAAACATTCAGTACTTC. Translated: CASSPEPILAKNIQYF. The whole variable domain, remainder taken from reference TRBV18 and TRBJ2-4, is NAGVMQNPRHLVRRRGQEARLRCSPMKGHSHVYWYRQLPEEGLKFMVYLQKENIIDESGMPKERFSAEFPKEGPSILRIQQVVRGDSAAYFCASSPEPILAKNIQYFGAGTRLSVL.

The chain is built from TRBV25-1 and TRBJ1-2; 7 bases are shared with TRBD1. Germline V lookup: CDR1 MGHDK, CDR2 SYGVNS. V lost 2 bases, J lost 8 bases, and 5 bases stayed unmatched. The CDR3 sequence is 13 residues long. CDR3 sequence (DNA): TGTGCCAGCAGTGAACAGGGGGAGATAGGCTACACCTTC. The encoded protein is CASSEQGEIGYTF.

The rearrangement joins TRBV29-1 to TRBJ1-5, with TRBD1 matching over 8 bases. Germline-derived CDR1 and CDR2 are SQVTM and ANQGSEA. The CDR3 loop spans 18 amino acids. The ends lost 2 bases at V and 0 bases at J; junction bases unmatched: 12. CDR3 residues: CSVETGGIIIYSNQPQHF. DNA for the CDR3: TGCAGCGTTGAAACAGGGGGTATCATAATTTATAGCAATCAGCCCCAGCATTTT.

A remark on this clone: A junction end diverges from the germline sequence, so it may reflect a read error. The V call is TRBV29-1, the J call TRBJ2-3; D is perhaps TRBD1 (5 bases). The CDR3 has 12 amino acids. The germline V gene encodes CDR1 SQVTM and CDR2 ANQGSEA. The DNA for the CDR3 is TGCAGGGTTGAGACAGTTGGAGATACGCAGTATTTT. Translating gives CRVETVGDTQYF.

The chain is built from TRBV11-3 and TRBJ1-6; D gene unclear. Trimming pared 0 bases from V and 9 bases from J, leaving 15 bases between. This CDR3 contains 16 residues. Per the germline V gene, CDR1 is SGHNT and CDR2 is YENEEA. The CDR3: CASSLESGSDGSPLHF. For the CDR3, the DNA is TGTGCCAGCAGCTTAGAGTCGGGGAGTGATGGTTCACCCCTCCACTTT.

V and J are TRBV10-3 and TRBJ1-2; 7 bases are a match to TRBD1. The length of the CDR3 is 16 residues. CDR1 ENHRY and CDR2 SYGVKD come from the germline V gene. Trimming removed 2 bases from V and 0 bases from J; junction bases left unmatched: 6. The CDR3: CAISEEQGLANYGYTF. CDR3 DNA: TGTGCCATCAGTGAGGAACAGGGGTTAGCTAACTATGGCTACACCTTC.

The V call is TRBV5-1, the J call TRBJ2-7; TRBD1 matches at 8 bases. The CDR3 sequence is 14 residues long. With V trimmed by 0 bases and J by 3 bases, 2 bases remained unmatched. Germline CDR1 and CDR2: SGHRS and YFSETQ. CDR3 in amino acids: CASSLDRGSYEQYF. The DNA for the CDR3 is TGCGCCAGCAGCTTGGACAGGGGGAGCTACGAGCAGTACTTC. Full variable domain (rest looked up from reference TRBV5-1 and TRBJ2-7): KAGVTQTPRYLIKTRGQQVTLSCSPISGHRSVSWYQQTPGQGLQFLFEYFSETQRNKGNFPGRFSGRQFSNSRSEMNVSTLELGDSALYLCASSLDRGSYEQYFGPGTRLTVT.

The chain employs TRBV14 and TRBJ2-7, with 7 bases lining up with TRBD1. The CDR3 spans 13 residues. In germline, CDR1 is SGHDN, CDR2 FVKESK. J gave up 7 bases and V 5 bases, and 8 bases lay outside the gene matches. Here the CDR3 reads CASSFTWDSEQYF. In nucleotides, the CDR3 is TGTGCCAGCAGCTTCACCTGGGACAGTGAGCAGTACTTC.

This clone was detected only a few times. This sequence joins TRBV6-1 and TRBJ2-7; 12 nucleotides agree with TRBD2. J was trimmed by 3 bases and V by 2 bases; bases with no gene match: 2. CDR3 length: 15 amino acids. The V gene's germline CDR1 is MNHNS and CDR2 SASEGT. As DNA, the CDR3 is TGTGCCAGCAGTGAATCTAGCGGGAGGGGCTACGAGCAGTACTTC. The encoded protein is CASSESSGRGYEQYF.

V is TRBV28 and J is TRBJ2-1; 11 bases agree with TRBD1. CDR3 length equals 15 residues. Germline V gene lookup returns CDR1 MDHEN and CDR2 SYDVKM. J was trimmed by 4 bases and V by 5 bases; bases with no gene match: 4. DNA for the CDR3: TGTGCCAGCAGTCCTGGACAGGGGGCTTACAATGAGCAGTTCTTC. Translated: CASSPGQGAYNEQFF. The full variable domain, completed using reference TRBV28 and TRBJ2-1, is DVKVTQSSRYLVKRTGEKVFLECVQDMDHENMFWYRQDPGLGLRLIYFSYDVKMKEKGDIPEGYSVSREKKERFSLILESASTNQTSMYLCASSPGQGAYNEQFFGPGTRLTVL.